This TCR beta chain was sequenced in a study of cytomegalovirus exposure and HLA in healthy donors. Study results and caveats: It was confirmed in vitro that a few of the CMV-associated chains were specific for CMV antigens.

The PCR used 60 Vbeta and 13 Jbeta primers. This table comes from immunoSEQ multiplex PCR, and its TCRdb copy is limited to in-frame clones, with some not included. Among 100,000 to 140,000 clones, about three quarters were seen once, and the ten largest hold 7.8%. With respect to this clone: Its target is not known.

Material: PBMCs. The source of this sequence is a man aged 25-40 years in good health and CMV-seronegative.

This CDR3 is CASGLGAGTGFSYEQYF. CDR3 nucleotide sequence: TGTGCTAGTGGTTTGGGGGCCGGGACAGGGTTCTCCTACGAGCAGTACTTC. The chain couples TRBV12-5 to TRBJ2-7; 9 bases map to TRBD1. This CDR3 is built from 17 residues. The germline gives CDR1 LGHNT, CDR2 FRNRAP. V gave up 1 base and J gave up 0 bases; unmatched junction bases: 7.